This T cell receptor beta chain is drawn from a study of blood T cell repertoires in COVID-19. Turning to the study itself: The analysed material was cDNA or gDNA that came from T cells, B-cell-depleted T cells, or PBMCs.

Per the authors' pipeline: Researchers report that nucleated cell counts were estimated from reference gene primer amplification. TCRdb's copy holds only in-frame clones and misses some; the assay was immunoSEQ multiplex PCR. Clone size and the V and J calls come from that table; the DNA yielded D and trimming. The data contain around 270,000 clones, around 86% of them singletons. Patients at the Seattle site were enrolled during active infection and followed longitudinally. CDR1 and CDR2 from the germline V gene are SGHRS and YFSETQ. With V trimmed by 0 bases and J by 10 bases, 5 bases remained unmatched. The CDR3 is 15 amino acids.

The clonotype comes from a woman in her fifties or sixties with COVID-19, enrolled during active disease. This sequence joins TRBV5-1 and TRBJ2-1; 12 bases map to TRBD2. The sequencing sample was made of peripheral blood. The CDR3 reads CASSLEGLAGGEQFF. CDR3 nucleotide sequence: TGCGCCAGCAGCTTGGAGGGGCTAGCGGGAGGGGAGCAGTTCTTC.